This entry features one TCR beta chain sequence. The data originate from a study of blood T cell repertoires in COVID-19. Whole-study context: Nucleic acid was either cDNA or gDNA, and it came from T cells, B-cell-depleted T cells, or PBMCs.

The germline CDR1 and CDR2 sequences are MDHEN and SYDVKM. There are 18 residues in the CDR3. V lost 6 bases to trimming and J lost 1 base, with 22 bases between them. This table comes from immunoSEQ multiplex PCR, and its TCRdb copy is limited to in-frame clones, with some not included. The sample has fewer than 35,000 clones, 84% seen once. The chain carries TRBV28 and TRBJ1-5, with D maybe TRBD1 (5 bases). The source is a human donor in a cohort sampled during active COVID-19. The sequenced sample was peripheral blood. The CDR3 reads CASSPWRGGSLSNQPQHF. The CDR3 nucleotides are TGTGCCAGCAGCCCATGGAGGGGAGGCTCCCTAAGCAATCAGCCCCAGCATTTT.